A single sample is the source of the 28 T cell receptor beta chains below, sequenced in a study of cytomegalovirus exposure and HLA in healthy donors. The study ran its PCR with 60 Vbeta and 13 Jbeta primers. Sequencing was performed with immunoSEQ multiplex PCR; in TCRdb, only in-frame clones are kept and a portion is missing. This sample has roughly 200,000 clones, with less than 80% found just once. Specimen: PBMCs. Source of these receptors: a woman aged 30 to 39 in good health and CMV-seropositive.

V usage is TRBV7-6 and J usage is TRBJ2-1, with 9 bases fitting TRBD2. The ends lost 5 bases at V and 0 bases at J; junction bases unmatched: 2. The CDR3 has 15 residues. Germline-derived CDR1 and CDR2 are SGHVS and FNYEAQ. This CDR3 is CASSQAGGSYNEQFF. The CDR3 bases are TGTGCCAGCAGCCAAGCGGGAGGCTCCTACAATGAGCAGTTCTTC.

The genes are TRBV9 and TRBJ1-4, with 9 bases that match TRBD1. Germline-derived CDR1 and CDR2 are SGDLS and YYNGEE. The CDR3 consists of 17 residues. Unmatched junction bases numbered 8, after V lost 4 bases and J lost 1 base. The CDR3 protein is CASSPRTGAQTNEKLFF. As DNA, the CDR3 is TGTGCCAGCAGCCCCCGGACAGGGGCTCAAACTAATGAAAAACTGTTTTTT.

V gene TRBV27 combines with J gene TRBJ2-5, with 7 bases lining up with TRBD1. The CDR3 loop spans 14 amino acids. V was clipped by 6 bases and J by 5 bases; unmatched bases: 9. Germline V CDR1 and CDR2: MNHEY, SMNVEV (reference sequence). The CDR3 DNA sequence: TGTGCCAGCAGAAAGGACAGGTTGGGTGAGACCCAGTACTTC. Amino acid sequence: CASRKDRLGETQYF.

This clone was detected once. The chain combines TRBV5-4 with TRBJ1-2; TRBD1 agrees at 12 bases. Germline V gene sequence: CDR1 SGHNT, CDR2 YYREEE (reference sequence). CDR3 length: 15 residues. V lost 4 bases, J lost 7 bases, and 8 bases stayed unmatched. The CDR3 region has the DNA TGTGCCAGCAGCGGGGACGGGACAGGGGGCTTTGGCTACACCTTC. This sequence encodes CASSGDGTGGFGYTF.

The chain combines TRBV7-9 with TRBJ1-2; TRBD1 might be the D (6 bases). Germline CDR1 SEHNR, CDR2 FQNEAQ (reference sequence). The V end was cut by 8 bases, the J end by 2 bases, with 9 bases between. This CDR3 has 12 amino acids. This CDR3 reads CASGTGNYGYTF. The CDR3 DNA is TGTGCCAGCGGCACAGGGAACTATGGCTACACCTTC. Based on the CDR3 plus reference TRBV7-9 and TRBJ1-2, the full variable domain is DTGVSQNPRHKITKRGQNVTFRCDPISEHNRLYWYRQTLGQGPEFLTYFQNEAQLEKSRLLSDRFSAERPKGSFSTLEIQRTEQGDSAMYLCASGTGNYGYTFGSGTRLTVV.

The genes are TRBV2 and TRBJ1-1, with no clear D. This CDR3 has 11 amino acids. Germline-derived CDR1 and CDR2 are SNHLY and FYNNEI. Trimming took 4 bases from V and 7 from J, leaving 7 bases between them. For the CDR3, the DNA is TGTGCCAGCAGTGTTTTCCTTGAAGCTTTCTTT. Protein: CASSVFLEAFF.

This chain connects TRBV15 to TRBJ2-5; 10 bases line up with TRBD1. CDR1 and CDR2 from the germline V gene are LNHNV and YYDKDF (reference sequence). CDR3 length: 15 amino acids. V shed 5 bases and J 4 bases; nucleotides not matched to a gene: 7. The CDR3 nucleotides are TGTGCCACCAGCCCACGACAGGGGGCAGGAGAGACCCAGTACTTC. Protein sequence: CATSPRQGAGETQYF.

This rearrangement joins TRBV4-1 to TRBJ1-6; TRBD1 agrees at 7 bases. This CDR3 is built from 13 residues. The ends lost 0 bases at V and 17 bases at J; junction bases unmatched: 7. Germline assignment: CDR1 MGHRA and CDR2 YSYEKL. The CDR3 nucleotides are TGCGCCAGCAGCCAAGATCAGACAGGGCTCATCCACTTT. This encodes CASSQDQTGLIHF.

Worth noting for this clone: This same CDR3 is encoded by further DNA sequences in the sample. The rearrangement uses TRBV29-1 and TRBJ2-1; D perhaps matches TRBD1 (5 bases). CDR3 length equals 11 residues. CDR1 SQVTM and CDR2 ANQGSEA come from the germline V gene. Trimming left V 4 bases short and J 5 bases short, with 6 bases between. The CDR3 DNA reads TGCAGCGTTGGCAGGGACAATGAGCAGTTCTTC. It is translated as CSVGRDNEQFF.

V gene TRBV12-5 combines with J gene TRBJ2-1; 7 bases agree with TRBD2. The CDR3 runs to 16 residues. J lost 0 bases, V lost 5 bases, and 7 bases had no gene match. CDR1 and CDR2 from the germline V gene are LGHNT and FRNRAP. This CDR3 is CASGPRGGSSYNEQFF. The CDR3, as DNA: TGTGCTAGTGGTCCCCGGGGCGGGAGCTCCTACAATGAGCAGTTCTTC.

The rearrangement joins TRBV11-3 to TRBJ2-1; 7 nucleotides agree with TRBD2. The germline V gene has CDR1 SGHNT and CDR2 YENEEA. The V segment lost 1 base and the J segment 2 bases; nucleotides outside the gene matches: 2. This CDR3 is 15 amino acids long. CDR3 in amino acids: CASSLGEGPYNEQFF. The DNA of the CDR3 is TGTGCCAGCAGCTTAGGGGAGGGCCCCTACAATGAGCAGTTCTTC.

The gene calls are TRBV30 and TRBJ2-1; a possible D gene is TRBD1 (7 bases). This CDR3 is 14 amino acids long. V lost 0 bases to trimming and J lost 8 bases, with 14 bases between them. Per the germline V gene, CDR1 is GTSNPN and CDR2 is SVGIG (reference sequence). CDR3 residues: CAWSVGGGRDEQFF. In nucleotides, the CDR3 is TGTGCCTGGAGTGTAGGAGGGGGCAGGGATGAGCAGTTCTTC.

The gene calls are TRBV5-1 and TRBJ2-1; a weak D match, TRBD1 (5 bases). Germline V gives CDR1 SGHRS, CDR2 YFSETQ. Trimming pared 4 bases from V and 6 bases from J, leaving 8 bases between. This CDR3 has 12 residues. The CDR3 nucleotides are TGCGCCAGCAGCGGGGCCCCCAATGAGCAGTTCTTC. Its translation: CASSGAPNEQFF. The variable domain in full, with the rest retrieved from reference TRBV5-1 and TRBJ2-1, is KAGVTQTPRYLIKTRGQQVTLSCSPISGHRSVSWYQQTPGQGLQFLFEYFSETQRNKGNFPGRFSGRQFSNSRSEMNVSTLELGDSALYLCASSGAPNEQFFGPGTRLTVL.

The gene calls are TRBV27 and TRBJ1-2, with 8 bases aligning to TRBD1. V lost 6 bases and J lost 3; bases outside the gene matches: 9. The CDR3 is 15 residues long. Per the germline V gene, CDR1 is MNHEY and CDR2 is SMNVEV (reference sequence). The chain's CDR3 is CASRPNGQGYYGYTF. The CDR3 DNA is TGTGCCAGCAGGCCAAATGGACAGGGCTACTATGGCTACACCTTC.

The CDR3 nucleotides are TGTGCCAGCAGCTTAGCGGGCGGCAGGGGGAAGAGTCGGTATGGCTACACCTTC. Translated: CASSLAGGRGKSRYGYTF. The J gene is TRBJ1-2, the V gene TRBV7-2, with 7 positions matching TRBD1. The V segment lost 0 bases and the J segment 5 bases; nucleotides outside the gene matches: 15. This CDR3 is 18 amino acids long. Per the germline V gene, CDR1 is SGHTA and CDR2 is FQGNSA.

This clone was observed a few times. An end of the junction does not agree with germline; a read error may underlie this. The CDR3 sequence: CAWNHPPGPTGNF. The CDR3 DNA follows: TGTGCCTGGAACCACCCCCCGGGACCAACAGGGAACTTC. The J gene is TRBJ2-7, the V gene TRBV30, with D possibly being TRBD1 (6 bases). The germline gives CDR1 GTSNPN, CDR2 SVGIG (reference sequence). The CDR3 runs to 13 residues.

This clone came up once. This chain links TRBV5-1 with TRBJ2-3; 7 bases map to TRBD1. V trimming: 7 bases; J trimming: 2 bases; junction bases outside the gene matches: 10. The CDR3 has 15 residues. CDR1 is SGHRS, CDR2 YFSETQ, per germline. The CDR3 reads CASSESGGHTDTQYF. The DNA for the CDR3 is TGCGCCAGCTCCGAATCAGGGGGTCACACAGATACGCAGTATTTT.

This clone has more than one count but fewer than ten. This chain connects TRBV5-5 to TRBJ2-7, with D maybe TRBD2 (6 bases). This CDR3 region has 15 residues. The V and J ends lost 4 bases and 0 bases respectively, with 14 bases between them. Germline values: CDR1 SGHKS, CDR2 YYEKEE (reference sequence). DNA for the CDR3: TGTGCCAGCAGCCACCGTTGGGACTCCTCCTACGAGCAGTACTTC. This encodes CASSHRWDSSYEQYF.

This clone was counted a few times. The chain employs TRBV12-5 and TRBJ2-7; D unclear. CDR3 length: 13 amino acids. The germline V and J ends were trimmed by 2 bases and 6 bases, with 11 bases remaining between them. Germline CDR1 and CDR2: LGHNT and FRNRAP. DNA for the CDR3: TGTGCTAGTGGTTTGCTCTCGGTTCGCGAGCAGTACTTC. It translates to CASGLLSVREQYF.

This chain joins TRBV5-5 and TRBJ2-1, with 13 bases that match TRBD2. Germline V CDR1 and CDR2: SGHKS, YYEKEE (reference sequence). CDR3 length: 20 amino acids. The J segment lost 5 bases and the V segment lost 5 bases, leaving 19 bases of the junction unmatched. This CDR3 reads CASRTGTSGIGWKSNNEQFF. DNA for the CDR3: TGTGCCAGCAGAACCGGGACTAGCGGGATTGGATGGAAGTCCAACAATGAGCAGTTCTTC.

In its sample, this clone was seen a few times. The V call is TRBV6-1, the J call TRBJ2-3; 9 bases match TRBD2. Germline V gene lookup returns CDR1 MNHNS and CDR2 SASEGT. The V gene end was trimmed by 6 bases and the J gene end by 1 base; junction bases not matched to a gene: 2. The CDR3 consists of 14 residues. This chain's CDR3 is CASRQRGGTDTQYF. CDR3 in DNA: TGTGCCAGCAGGCAGCGGGGGGGCACAGATACGCAGTATTTT.

This clone appeared a few times. The chain has TRBV7-2 and TRBJ2-7, with 11 bases aligning to TRBD2. V trimming: 1 base; J trimming: 0 bases; junction bases outside the gene matches: 5. Germline V gives CDR1 SGHTA, CDR2 FQGNSA. The CDR3 sequence is 17 residues long. The CDR3 DNA sequence: TGTGCCAGCAGCTTAGTCACTAGCGGGGGCCTCTCCTACGAGCAGTACTTC. Translating gives CASSLVTSGGLSYEQYF. Full variable domain (rest looked up from reference TRBV7-2 and TRBJ2-7): GAGVSQSPSNKVTEKGKDVELRCDPISGHTALYWYRQSLGQGLEFLIYFQGNSAPDKSGLPSDRFSAERTGGSVSTLTIQRTQQEDSAVYLCASSLVTSGGLSYEQYFGPGTRLTVT.

V usage is TRBV7-9 and J usage is TRBJ1-1; no firm D call. V dropped 1 base and J dropped 3 bases, with 6 bases sitting between them. CDR1 and CDR2 (germline): SEHNR, FQNEAQ (reference sequence). This CDR3 comprises 13 residues. The CDR3 DNA reads as TGTGCCAGCAGCTTAGTGCAGGACACTGAAGCTTTCTTT. Translated, it gives CASSLVQDTEAFF.

V gene TRBV12-5 combines with J gene TRBJ2-7; 10 positions match TRBD1. The CDR3 consists of 15 residues. From germline, CDR1 is LGHNT and CDR2 FRNRAP. Trimming cost V 1 base and J 6 bases; bases outside gene matches: 6. The CDR3 DNA sequence: TGTGCTAGTGGTTTGGGACAGGGGGCTAACGGCGAGCAGTACTTC. Residues: CASGLGQGANGEQYF.

The CDR3 reads CASRDFLIDTQYF. The DNA for the CDR3 is TGTGCCAGCAGGGACTTTCTAATAGATACGCAGTATTTT. V and J are TRBV6-1 and TRBJ2-3; TRBD2 is a possible D gene (5 bases). Per the germline V gene, CDR1 is MNHNS and CDR2 is SASEGT. Trimming took 6 bases from V and 5 from J, leaving 12 bases between them. The CDR3 is made up of 13 amino acids.

The rearrangement links TRBV2 to TRBJ2-2; D unclear. V was pared by 3 bases and J by 6 bases, with 5 bases between. Germline V gene sequence: CDR1 SNHLY, CDR2 FYNNEI. This CDR3 spans 12 amino acids. The CDR3 region is CASSDGPGELFF. For the CDR3, the DNA is TGTGCCAGCAGTGATGGCCCCGGGGAGCTGTTTTTT.

The chain couples TRBV4-1 to TRBJ2-6; D is ambiguous. The germline gives CDR1 MGHRA, CDR2 YSYEKL. Trimming took off 0 bases at V and 2 bases at J, with 2 bases between the two ends. The CDR3 is made up of 14 amino acids. CDR3 in DNA: TGCGCCAGCAGCCAAGATACTGGGGCCAACGTCCTGACTTTC. This codes for CASSQDTGANVLTF.

This chain connects TRBV27 to TRBJ2-3; perhaps TRBD2 as D (7 bases). This CDR3 comprises 15 residues. Germline V gene sequence: CDR1 MNHEY, CDR2 SMNVEV (reference sequence). V lost 2 bases and J lost 1, with 10 bases in between. This CDR3 is CASSLGGARTDTQYF. The DNA for the CDR3 is TGTGCCAGCAGTTTAGGGGGGGCGCGCACAGATACGCAGTATTTT.